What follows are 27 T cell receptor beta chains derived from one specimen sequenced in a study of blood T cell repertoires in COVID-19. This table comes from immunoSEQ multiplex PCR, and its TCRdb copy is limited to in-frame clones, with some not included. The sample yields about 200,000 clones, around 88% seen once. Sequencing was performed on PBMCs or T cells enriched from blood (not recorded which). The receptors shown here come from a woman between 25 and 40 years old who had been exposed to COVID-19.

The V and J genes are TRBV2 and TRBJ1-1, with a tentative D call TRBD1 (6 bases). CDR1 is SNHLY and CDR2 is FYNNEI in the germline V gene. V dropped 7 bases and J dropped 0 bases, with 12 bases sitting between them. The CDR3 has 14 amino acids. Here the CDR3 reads CASTQGTLNTEAFF. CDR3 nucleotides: TGTGCCAGCACGCAAGGGACACTGAACACTGAAGCTTTCTTT. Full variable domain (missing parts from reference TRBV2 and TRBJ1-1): EPEVTQTPSHQVTQMGQEVILRCVPISNHLYFYWYRQILGQKVEFLVSFYNNEISEKSEIFDDQFSVERPDGSNFTLKIRSTKLEDSAMYFCASTQGTLNTEAFFGQGTRLTVV.

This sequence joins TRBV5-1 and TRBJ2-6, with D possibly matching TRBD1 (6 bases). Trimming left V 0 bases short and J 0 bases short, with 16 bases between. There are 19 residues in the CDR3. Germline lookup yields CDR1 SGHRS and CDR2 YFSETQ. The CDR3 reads CASSLVVSGDASGANVLTF. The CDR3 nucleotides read TGCGCCAGCAGCTTGGTTGTTTCAGGGGACGCCTCTGGGGCCAACGTCCTGACTTTC.

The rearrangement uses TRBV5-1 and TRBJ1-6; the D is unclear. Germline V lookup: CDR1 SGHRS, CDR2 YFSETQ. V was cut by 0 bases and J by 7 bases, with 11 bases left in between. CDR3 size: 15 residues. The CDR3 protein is CASSLAGVGNSPLHF. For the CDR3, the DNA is TGCGCCAGCAGCTTGGCCGGGGTCGGAAATTCACCCCTCCACTTT.

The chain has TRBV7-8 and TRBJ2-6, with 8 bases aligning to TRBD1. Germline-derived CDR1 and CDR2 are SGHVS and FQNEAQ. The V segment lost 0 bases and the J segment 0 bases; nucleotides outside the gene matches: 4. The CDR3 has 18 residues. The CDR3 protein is CASSLAGQGNSGANVLTF. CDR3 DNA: TGTGCCAGCAGCTTAGCCGGACAGGGCAACTCTGGGGCCAACGTCCTGACTTTC.

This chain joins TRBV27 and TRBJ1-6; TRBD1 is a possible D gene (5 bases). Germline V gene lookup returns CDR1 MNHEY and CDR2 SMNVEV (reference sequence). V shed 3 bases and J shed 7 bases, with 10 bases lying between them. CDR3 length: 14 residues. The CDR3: CASSFTPGNSPLHF. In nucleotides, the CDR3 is TGTGCCAGCAGTTTTACACCAGGGAATTCACCCCTCCACTTT.

The DNA for the CDR3 is TGTGCCTGGAGTTGGGGGGGCAATGAGCAGTTCTTC. Its protein product is CAWSWGGNEQFF. V gene TRBV30 combines with J gene TRBJ2-1; TRBD2 matches 7 bases. V dropped 2 bases and J dropped 6; count of bases not matched to a gene: 1. This CDR3 is built from 12 residues. Looked up from germline, CDR1 is GTSNPN and CDR2 is SVGIG (reference sequence).

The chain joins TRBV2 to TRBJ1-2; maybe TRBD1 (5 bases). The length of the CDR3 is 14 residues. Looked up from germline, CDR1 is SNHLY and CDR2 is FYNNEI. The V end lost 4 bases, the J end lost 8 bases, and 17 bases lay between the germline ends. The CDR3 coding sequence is TGTGCCAGCAGTGTTCCCGGGACTGCCCTAGGCTACACCTTC. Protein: CASSVPGTALGYTF.

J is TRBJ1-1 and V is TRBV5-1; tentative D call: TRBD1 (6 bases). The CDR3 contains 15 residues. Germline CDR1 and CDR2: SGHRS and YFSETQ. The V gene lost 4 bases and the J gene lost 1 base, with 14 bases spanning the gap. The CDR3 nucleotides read TGCGCCAGCAGCCAGATCCAGGGGTCGAACACTGAAGCTTTCTTT. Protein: CASSQIQGSNTEAFF. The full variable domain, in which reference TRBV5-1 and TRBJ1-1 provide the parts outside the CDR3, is KAGVTQTPRYLIKTRGQQVTLSCSPISGHRSVSWYQQTPGQGLQFLFEYFSETQRNKGNFPGRFSGRQFSNSRSEMNVSTLELGDSALYLCASSQIQGSNTEAFFGQGTRLTVV.

The CDR3: CASSLVGTAAYSPLHF. CDR3 nucleotides: TGCGCCAGCAGCTTGGTCGGGACAGCGGCCTACTCACCCCTCCACTTT. This chain joins TRBV5-1 and TRBJ1-6, with 7 positions matching TRBD1. Germline V gene lookup returns CDR1 SGHRS and CDR2 YFSETQ. The ends lost 0 bases at V and 10 bases at J; junction bases unmatched: 10. The CDR3 length is 16 residues.

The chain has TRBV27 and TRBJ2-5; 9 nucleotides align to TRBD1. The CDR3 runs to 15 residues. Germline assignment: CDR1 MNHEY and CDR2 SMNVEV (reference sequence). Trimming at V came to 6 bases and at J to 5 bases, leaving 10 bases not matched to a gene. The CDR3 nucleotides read TGTGCCAGCAGATCGAACAGGGGGCAGTGGGAGACCCAGTACTTC. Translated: CASRSNRGQWETQYF.

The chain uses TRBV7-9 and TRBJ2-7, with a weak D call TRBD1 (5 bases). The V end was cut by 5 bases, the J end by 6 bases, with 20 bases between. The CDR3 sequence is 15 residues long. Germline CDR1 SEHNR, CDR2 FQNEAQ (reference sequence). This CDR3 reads CASSPGHDKSGEQYF. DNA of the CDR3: TGTGCCAGCAGCCCCGGACACGACAAGTCGGGCGAGCAGTACTTC. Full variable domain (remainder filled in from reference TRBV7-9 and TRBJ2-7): DTGVSQNPRHKITKRGQNVTFRCDPISEHNRLYWYRQTLGQGPEFLTYFQNEAQLEKSRLLSDRFSAERPKGSFSTLEIQRTEQGDSAMYLCASSPGHDKSGEQYFGPGTRLTVT.

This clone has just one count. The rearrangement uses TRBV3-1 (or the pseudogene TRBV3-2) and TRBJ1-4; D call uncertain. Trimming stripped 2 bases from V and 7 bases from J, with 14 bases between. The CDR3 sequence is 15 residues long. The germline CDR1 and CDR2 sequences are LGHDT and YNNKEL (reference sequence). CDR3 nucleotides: TGTGCCAGCAGCCAAAGGAGTACCCTTGGTGAAAAACTGTTTTTT. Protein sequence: CASSQRSTLGEKLFF.

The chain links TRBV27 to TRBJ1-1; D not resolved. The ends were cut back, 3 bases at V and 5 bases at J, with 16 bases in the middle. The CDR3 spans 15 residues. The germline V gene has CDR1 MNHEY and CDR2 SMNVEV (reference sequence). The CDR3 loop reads CASSLDSGFFTEAFF. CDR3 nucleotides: TGTGCCAGCAGTTTGGACTCGGGGTTCTTTACTGAAGCTTTCTTT.

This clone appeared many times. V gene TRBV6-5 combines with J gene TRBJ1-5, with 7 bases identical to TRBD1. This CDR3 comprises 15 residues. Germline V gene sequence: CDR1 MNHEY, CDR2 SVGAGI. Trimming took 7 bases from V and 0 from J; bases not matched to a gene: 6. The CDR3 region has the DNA TGTGCCAGCACTGGGACAGCAAATAGCAATCAGCCCCAGCATTTT. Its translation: CASTGTANSNQPQHF.

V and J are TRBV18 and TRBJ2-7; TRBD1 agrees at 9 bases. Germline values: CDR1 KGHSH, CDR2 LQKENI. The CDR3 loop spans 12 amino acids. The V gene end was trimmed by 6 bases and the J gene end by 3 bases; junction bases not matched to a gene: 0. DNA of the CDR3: TGTGCCAGCTCGGGACAGGGCTACGAGCAGTACTTC. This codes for CASSGQGYEQYF.

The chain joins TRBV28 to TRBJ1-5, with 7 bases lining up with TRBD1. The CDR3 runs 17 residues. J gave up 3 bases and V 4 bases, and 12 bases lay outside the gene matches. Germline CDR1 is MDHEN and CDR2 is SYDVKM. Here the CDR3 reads CASSSRTGPRLNQPQHF. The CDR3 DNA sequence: TGTGCCAGCAGTTCGCGGACAGGTCCGAGACTCAATCAGCCCCAGCATTTT.

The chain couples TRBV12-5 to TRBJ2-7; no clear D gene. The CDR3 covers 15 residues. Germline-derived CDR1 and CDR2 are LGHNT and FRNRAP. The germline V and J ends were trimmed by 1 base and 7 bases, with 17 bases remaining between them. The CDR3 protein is CASGLGPDTRLEQYF. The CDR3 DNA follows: TGTGCTAGTGGTTTGGGGCCTGACACCCGTCTTGAGCAGTACTTC.

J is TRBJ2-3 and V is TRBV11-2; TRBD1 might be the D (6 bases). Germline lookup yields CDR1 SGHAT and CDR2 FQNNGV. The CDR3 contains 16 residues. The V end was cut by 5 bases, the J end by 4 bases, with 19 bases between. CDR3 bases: TGTGCCAGCAGCAGAAGGTCGTTCAGGGGTCCAGATACGCAGTATTTT. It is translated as CASSRRSFRGPDTQYF. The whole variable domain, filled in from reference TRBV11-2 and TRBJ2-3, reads EAGVAQSPRYKIIEKRQSVAFWCNPISGHATLYWYQQILGQGPKLLIQFQNNGVVDDSQLPKDRFSAERLKGVDSTLKIQPAKLEDSAVYLCASSRRSFRGPDTQYFGPGTRLTVL.

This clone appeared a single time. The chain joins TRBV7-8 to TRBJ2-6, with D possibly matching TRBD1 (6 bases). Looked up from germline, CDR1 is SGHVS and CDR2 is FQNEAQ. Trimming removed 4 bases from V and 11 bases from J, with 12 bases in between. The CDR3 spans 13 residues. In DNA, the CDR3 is TGTGCCAGCAGCTCGGGACAAAGCGACGTCCTGACTTTC. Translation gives CASSSGQSDVLTF.

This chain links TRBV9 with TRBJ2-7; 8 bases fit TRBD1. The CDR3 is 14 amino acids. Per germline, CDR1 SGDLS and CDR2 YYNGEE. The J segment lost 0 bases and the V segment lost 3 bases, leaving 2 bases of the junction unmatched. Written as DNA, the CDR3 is TGTGCCAGCAGCGAACAGGGGGGCTCCTACGAGCAGTACTTC. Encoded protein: CASSEQGGSYEQYF.

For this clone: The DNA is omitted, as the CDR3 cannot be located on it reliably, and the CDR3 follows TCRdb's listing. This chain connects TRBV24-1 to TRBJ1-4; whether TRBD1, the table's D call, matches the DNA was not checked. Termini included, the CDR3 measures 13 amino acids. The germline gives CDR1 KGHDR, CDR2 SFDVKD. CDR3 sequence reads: CATSSGQGEKLFF.

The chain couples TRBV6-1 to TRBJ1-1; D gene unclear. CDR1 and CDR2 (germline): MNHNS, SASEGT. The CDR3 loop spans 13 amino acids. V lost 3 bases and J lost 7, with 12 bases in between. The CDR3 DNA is TGTGCCAGCAGTGACCCCGCCCTACTTGAAGCTTTCTTT. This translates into CASSDPALLEAFF.

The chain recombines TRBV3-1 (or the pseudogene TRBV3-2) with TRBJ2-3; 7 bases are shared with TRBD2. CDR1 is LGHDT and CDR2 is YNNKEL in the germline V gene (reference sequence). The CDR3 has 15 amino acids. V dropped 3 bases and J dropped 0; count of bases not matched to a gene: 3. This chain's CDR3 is CASSHSGDSTDTQYF. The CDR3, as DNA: TGTGCCAGCAGCCACAGCGGGGACAGCACAGATACGCAGTATTTT.

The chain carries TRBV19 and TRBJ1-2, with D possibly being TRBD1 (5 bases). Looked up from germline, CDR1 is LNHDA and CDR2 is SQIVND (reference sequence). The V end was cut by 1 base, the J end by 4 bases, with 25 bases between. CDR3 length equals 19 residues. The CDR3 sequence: CASSIVAGRPGTGSYGYTF. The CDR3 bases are TGTGCCAGTAGTATAGTGGCTGGGAGGCCCGGGACCGGGAGCTATGGCTACACCTTC.

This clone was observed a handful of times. The CDR3 region is CASGQTNTGELFF. The CDR3 DNA reads TGTGCCAGCGGGCAGACGAACACCGGGGAGCTGTTTTTT. The V call is TRBV5-6, the J call TRBJ2-2; no definite D call. The CDR3 is 13 residues long. The V end was cut by 7 bases, the J end by 0 bases, with 7 bases between. Germline CDR1 SGHDT, CDR2 YYEEEE.

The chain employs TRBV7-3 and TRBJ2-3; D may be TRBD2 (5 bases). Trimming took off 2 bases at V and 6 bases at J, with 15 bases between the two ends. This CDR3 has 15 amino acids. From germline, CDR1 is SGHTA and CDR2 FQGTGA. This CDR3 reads CASSLGRGLEDTQYF. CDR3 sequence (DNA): TGTGCCAGCAGCTTAGGACGGGGATTGGAGGATACGCAGTATTTT.

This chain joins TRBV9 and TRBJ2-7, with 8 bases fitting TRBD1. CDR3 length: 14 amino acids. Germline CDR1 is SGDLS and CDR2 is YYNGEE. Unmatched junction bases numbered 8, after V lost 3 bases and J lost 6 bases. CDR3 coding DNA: TGTGCCAGCAGCGGCGGGACAGGCAGTTCCGAGCAGTACTTC. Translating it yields CASSGGTGSSEQYF.